This T cell receptor beta chain appears in the sequencing data of a study of blood T cell repertoires in COVID-19 (dated by TCRdb to 2020 to 2021). Concerning the study at large: The collaborator samples originated in the United States, Italy and Spain and spanned the acute and convalescent phases of COVID-19. Where available, HLA class I and class II types were obtained from metadata supplied by the sample provider rather than from assay-based typing. A freely available public database, intended as a resource for researchers studying the immune response to SARS-CoV-2, is where the repertoires were released. Deeply sampled blood TCRbeta repertoires from subjects exposed to, actively infected with, or recovered from COVID-19 were included in the dataset. Sample metadata almost always included a de-identified subject ID, COVID-19 status, age in years and sex. The prospective study material was composed of cDNA or gDNA derived from T cells, B-cell-depleted T cells, or PBMCs. The samples were drawn from two sources: the first 160 participants of the ongoing ImmuneRACE study, and 950 to 1,500 subjects contributed by 6 global collaborators. On the study overall, not on this receptor specifically: How much clinical and demographic metadata was included differed by source and by participant, and the metadata was provided uncurated.

TCRbeta CDR3 regions were amplified from genomic DNA using the immunoSEQ Assay, a bias-controlled multiplex PCR. Concerning the study's data processing: The number of nucleated cells in each sample was estimated by amplification of reference gene primers within the assay. Sequence reads were collapsed and filtered to measure the absolute abundance of every unique TCRbeta CDR3 rearrangement. For each sample, productive Simpson clonality was calculated as the square root of Simpson's diversity index across productive rearrangements. TCRdb retrieved this table from immuneACCESS and kept in-frame rearrangements only. Not all clones are present; in checked studies, unresolved V genes account for under half, and no reason is known for the remainder. V and J calls and clone size come straight from that table; D and trimming were deduced from the DNA. This sample is represented by approximately 65,000 clones; roughly 87% of them were singletons. The top ten clonotypes cover less than 0.6% of the sample.

A single count supports this clone. Its antigen target is currently unknown. Per-base qualities were not stored, and no clone one base away is much larger. Germline trimming: 3 bases from V, 11 bases from J; junction bases outside gene matches: 7. The CDR3 covers 12 residues, taking in both the cysteine and the phenylalanine. Just the 36-base CDR3 DNA is kept, in frame starting at base 1. CDR1 and CDR2 (GTSNPN, SVGIG) derive from the germline V gene (reference sequence). One collaborating source in Seattle enrolled patients during active infection and followed them longitudinally through the course of disease. Each collaborating institution followed its own protocols to collect whole blood in K2EDTA tubes. For TCRbeta analysis, collaborators shipped samples in one of three forms: frozen whole blood, isolated PBMCs, or DNA extracted from either of those sample types.

The clonotype originates from a man aged 50 to 60 with COVID-19, enrolled during active disease. The sample was peripheral blood. Recombination linked TRBV30 to TRBJ1-1, with 9 bases in between that match TRBD1. The DNA sequence follows: TGTGCCTGGAGACAGGGGGCCCTAGCCGCTTTCTTT. This encodes CAWRQGALAAFF.